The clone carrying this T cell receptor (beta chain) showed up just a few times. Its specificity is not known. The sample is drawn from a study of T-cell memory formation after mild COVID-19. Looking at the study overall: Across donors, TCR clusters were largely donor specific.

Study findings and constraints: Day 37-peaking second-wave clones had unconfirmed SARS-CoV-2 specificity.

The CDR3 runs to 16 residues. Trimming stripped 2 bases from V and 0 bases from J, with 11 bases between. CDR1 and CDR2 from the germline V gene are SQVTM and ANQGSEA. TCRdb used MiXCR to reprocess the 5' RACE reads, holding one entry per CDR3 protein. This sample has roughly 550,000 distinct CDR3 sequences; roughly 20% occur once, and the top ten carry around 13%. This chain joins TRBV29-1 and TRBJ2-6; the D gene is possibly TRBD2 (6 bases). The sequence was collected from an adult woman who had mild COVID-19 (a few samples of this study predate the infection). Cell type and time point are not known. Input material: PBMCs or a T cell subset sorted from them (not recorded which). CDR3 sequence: CSVEWRGPSGANVLTF. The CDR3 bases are TGCAGCGTTGAATGGCGGGGACCCTCTGGGGCCAACGTCCTGACTTTC.